The 10 T cell receptor beta chains given below trace back to one sample, sequenced in a study of T cell changes during pregnancy in multiple sclerosis. Assay used: immunoSEQ multiplex PCR; TCRdb lists only in-frame clones, some missing. The sample has 55,000 to 85,000 clones; over 90% are singletons. Sequenced material: CD4+ T cells from peripheral blood mononuclear cells, taken after pregnancy. All receptors come from a female donor with multiple sclerosis, enrolled in a pregnancy study.

The J gene is TRBJ2-5, the V gene TRBV5-1; D possibly corresponds to TRBD1 (5 bases). Trimming stripped 0 bases from V and 2 bases from J, with 11 bases between. CDR1 is SGHRS, CDR2 YFSETQ, per germline. This CDR3 has 15 residues. The CDR3 DNA reads as TGCGCCAGCAGCTTGGAGTGGCAGGGACAAGAGACCCAGTACTTC. Its translation: CASSLEWQGQETQYF.

J is TRBJ1-6 and V is TRBV7-9, with a weak D call TRBD1 (6 bases). Germline lookup yields CDR1 SEHNR and CDR2 FQNEAQ (reference sequence). With 3 bases removed from V and 9 bases from J, the gap between germline ends came to 15 bases. The CDR3 covers 15 residues. CDR3 protein: CASSFGNRERSPLHF. The CDR3 coding sequence is TGTGCCAGCAGCTTCGGGAACAGGGAGCGTTCACCCCTCCACTTT.

This chain links TRBV7-8 with TRBJ1-1, with no clear D. Germline CDR1 is SGHVS and CDR2 is FQNEAQ. The V gene lost 0 bases and the J gene lost 6 bases, with 20 bases spanning the gap. The CDR3 has 17 amino acids. CDR3 sequence (DNA): TGTGCCAGCAGCTTAGCGATAATTGAGGCAGCTGGCGCTGAAGCTTTCTTT. Protein sequence: CASSLAIIEAAGAEAFF.

V and J are TRBV5-4 and TRBJ2-3, with D unresolved. The CDR3 consists of 14 residues. The ends were cut back, 3 bases at V and 2 bases at J, with 10 bases in the middle. Germline values: CDR1 SGHNT, CDR2 YYREEE (reference sequence). This chain's CDR3 is CASSSTRNTDTQYF. CDR3 nucleotide sequence: TGTGCCAGCAGCTCGACTCGTAACACAGATACGCAGTATTTT.

The J gene is TRBJ1-2, the V gene TRBV7-2; TRBD1 agrees at 11 bases. Germline V gives CDR1 SGHTA, CDR2 FQGNSA. The V gene end was trimmed by 5 bases and the J gene end by 5 bases; junction bases not matched to a gene: 16. The CDR3 runs 18 residues. The CDR3 DNA reads TGTGCCAGCAGCCCTGGAGCAACCGGGACAGGGGGTCCTTATGGCTACACCTTC. Translating gives CASSPGATGTGGPYGYTF.

The chain has TRBV6-5 and TRBJ1-3; possibly TRBD1 for D (6 bases). The CDR3 spans 15 residues. Germline assignment: CDR1 MNHEY and CDR2 SVGAGI. The germline V and J ends were trimmed by 2 bases and 0 bases, with 8 bases remaining between them. The CDR3 DNA reads TGTGCCAGCAGTTACGGGACACCCTCTGGAAACACCATATATTTT. Translating it yields CASSYGTPSGNTIYF.

This rearrangement joins TRBV6-1 to TRBJ1-2; D call uncertain. The germline V gene has CDR1 MNHNS and CDR2 SASEGT. The CDR3 sequence is 13 residues long. The V gene lost 6 bases and the J gene lost 2 bases, with 10 bases spanning the gap. DNA of the CDR3: TGTGCCAGCAGCCCCGAGAGGAACTATGGCTACACCTTC. Amino acids: CASSPERNYGYTF.

V usage is TRBV9 and J usage is TRBJ1-5; D is uncertain. Germline loops: CDR1 SGDLS, CDR2 YYNGEE. The V and J ends lost 0 bases and 2 bases respectively, with 9 bases between them. The CDR3 contains 15 residues. This CDR3 is CASSVGAEGNQPQHF. The CDR3 DNA reads as TGTGCCAGCAGCGTAGGGGCCGAAGGCAATCAGCCCCAGCATTTT.

This clone was counted a single time. This chain joins TRBV25-1 and TRBJ2-5, with 7 bases aligning to TRBD1. The germline CDR1 and CDR2 sequences are MGHDK and SYGVNS. The CDR3 has 14 amino acids. V was pared by 1 base and J by 3 bases, with 2 bases of the junction left unmatched. For the CDR3, the DNA is TGTGCCAGCAGTGAATTTGGGACAGAAGAGACCCAGTACTTC. It codes for CASSEFGTEETQYF. The full variable domain, in which reference TRBV25-1 and TRBJ2-5 provide the parts outside the CDR3, is EADIYQTPRYLVIGTGKKITLECSQTMGHDKMYWYQQDPGMELHLIHYSYGVNSTEKGDLSSESTVSRIRTEHFPLTLESARPSHTSQYLCASSEFGTEETQYFGPGTRLLVL.

V gene TRBV5-5 combines with J gene TRBJ1-1; 8 positions agree with TRBD1. V was pared by 2 bases and J by 1 base, with 1 base of the junction left unmatched. This CDR3 has 14 amino acids. CDR1 and CDR2 (germline): SGHKS, YYEKEE (reference sequence). The CDR3 is CASSLGTGNTEAFF. DNA of the CDR3: TGTGCCAGCAGCTTAGGGACAGGGAACACTGAAGCTTTCTTT.